One sample yielded the 27 T cell receptor beta chains listed below, sequenced in a study of monozygotic twins with inflammatory bowel disease. With the 5' RACE reads reprocessed, TCRdb shows one record per CDR3 protein and no DNA. The table counts around 370,000 distinct CDR3 sequences; 2.5% to 3% lies in the top ten. Material for sequencing was blood. The receptors shown here come from a human donor with ulcerative colitis or Crohn's disease, or a healthy co-twin of an affected twin (not recorded which).

The chain uses TRBV10-3 and TRBJ2-3. Germline V gene lookup returns CDR1 ENHRY and CDR2 SYGVKD. The CDR3 extends over 12 amino acids. The CDR3: CAISSASDTQYF.

This CDR3 reads CASSKDRVNTEAFF. The rearrangement uses TRBV7-2 and TRBJ1-1; no DNA is available, so the TRBD1 call from TCRdb remains unchecked. The CDR3 is 14 amino acids. Germline V gene data show CDR1 as SGHTA and CDR2 as FQGNSA.

The chain couples TRBV6-5 to TRBJ1-5. In germline, CDR1 is MNHEY, CDR2 SVGAGI. The length of the CDR3 is 15 residues. CDR3 residues: CASSLLGFSNQPQHF.

This chain uses TRBV19 with TRBJ2-2; TCRdb calls TRBD1, which cannot be checked without DNA. Germline lookup yields CDR1 LNHDA and CDR2 SQIVND (reference sequence). There are 13 residues in the CDR3. CDR3 region: CASLGTGTGELFF.

The rearrangement joins TRBV5-1 to TRBJ2-2; the TRBD2 assignment by TCRdb is unverifiable without DNA. Germline V gives CDR1 SGHRS, CDR2 YFSETQ. The CDR3 covers 15 residues. CDR3 sequence: CASTAKSGVTGELFF.

The chain combines TRBV6-5 with TRBJ1-1. CDR1 and CDR2 (germline): MNHEY, SVGAGI. The CDR3 extends over 14 amino acids. CDR3 loop: CASSYPAMNTEAFF.

The chain employs TRBV5-4 and TRBJ2-5; TCRdb returns TRBD2, unconfirmable since there is no DNA. CDR1 and CDR2 from the germline V gene are SGHNT and YYREEE (reference sequence). This CDR3 is 14 amino acids long. The CDR3 is CASSPAGGQETQYF.

The CDR3 loop reads CASSPEGNSGSNEQFF. The J gene is TRBJ2-1, the V gene TRBV4-1; TCRdb selects TRBD2, and the lack of DNA leaves this call unchecked. The CDR3 has 16 amino acids. Germline CDR1 is MGHRA and CDR2 is YSYEKL.

This chain connects TRBV20-1 to TRBJ2-3; no DNA is available, so the TRBD2 call from TCRdb remains unchecked. The CDR3 runs to 13 residues. Germline V gives CDR1 DFQATT, CDR2 SNEGSKA (reference sequence). CDR3: CSLLAHSTDTQYF.

This chain joins TRBV7-8 and TRBJ2-3; TCRdb proposes TRBD2, but this gene call is untestable without DNA. Germline-derived CDR1 and CDR2 are SGHVS and FQNEAQ. The CDR3 has 16 amino acids. Here the CDR3 reads CASSLLAGISTDTQYF. Combining the CDR3 with reference TRBV7-8 and TRBJ2-3 gives the whole variable domain GAGVSQSPRYKVAKRGQDVALRCDPISGHVSLFWYQQALGQGPEFLTYFQNEAQLDKSGLPSDRFFAERPEGSVSTLKIQRTQQEDSAVYLCASSLLAGISTDTQYFGPGTRLTVL.

The chain joins TRBV20-1 to TRBJ1-1; absent DNA, TCRdb's TRBD1 call cannot be checked. This CDR3 region has 15 residues. Per the germline V gene, CDR1 is DFQATT and CDR2 is SNEGSKA (reference sequence). CDR3 region: CSARPPQGGSSEAFF.

J is TRBJ2-3 and V is TRBV7-9; TCRdb outputs TRBD2, but without DNA this stays unchecked. The CDR3 runs 14 residues. Germline CDR1 reads SEHNR; CDR2 reads FQNEAQ (reference sequence). CDR3 sequence: CASSVEGPTDTQYF.

Here the CDR3 reads CATSGFLGAGADTQYF. The V call is TRBV15, the J call TRBJ2-3; TCRdb calls TRBD1, which cannot be checked without DNA. The length of the CDR3 is 16 residues. Germline-derived CDR1 and CDR2 are LNHNV and YYDKDF (reference sequence).

The V and J genes are TRBV7-2 and TRBJ2-7; TCRdb indicates TRBD1, and absent DNA this call remains unverified. This CDR3 has 11 amino acids. The germline V gene encodes CDR1 SGHTA and CDR2 FQGNSA. This chain's CDR3 is CASTLVGEQYF.

The chain uses TRBV7-6 and TRBJ2-1; with no DNA, the TCRdb D assignment of TRBD1 cannot be verified. CDR1 SGHVS and CDR2 FNYEAQ come from the germline V gene. This CDR3 spans 13 amino acids. CDR3 amino acids: CASSFRGEREQFF.

This chain uses TRBV29-1 with TRBJ2-2; TCRdb picks TRBD1, but there is no DNA to check that call. The CDR3 has 13 residues. Germline lookup yields CDR1 SQVTM and CDR2 ANQGSEA. The CDR3 here is CSARTGNTGELFF.

The chain links TRBV7-2 to TRBJ2-5; as DNA is missing, the TRBD2 call by TCRdb cannot be tested. This CDR3 contains 14 residues. Per the germline V gene, CDR1 is SGHTA and CDR2 is FQGNSA. This CDR3 is CASSWERGWETQYF.

This chain links TRBV28 with TRBJ2-3. CDR3 length: 15 amino acids. The germline CDR1 and CDR2 sequences are MDHEN and SYDVKM. The CDR3: CASTIPTGNTDTQYF.

V usage is TRBV5-1 and J usage is TRBJ2-3; TCRdb returns TRBD1, unconfirmable since there is no DNA. This CDR3 comprises 15 residues. Germline V gene lookup returns CDR1 SGHRS and CDR2 YFSETQ. The CDR3 region is CASSLSFGGADTQYF.

V gene TRBV12-3 or TRBV12-4 combines with J gene TRBJ1-2; TCRdb proposes TRBD1, but this gene call is untestable without DNA. The CDR3 covers 16 residues. The CDR3 sequence is CASSPGILPSNYGYTF.

The chain recombines TRBV24-1 with TRBJ2-3; the D call of TRBD1 rests on TCRdb alone, since no DNA is present to check it. The CDR3 extends over 15 amino acids. Germline assignment: CDR1 KGHDR and CDR2 SFDVKD. The CDR3 sequence: CATSKGQGYTDTQYF.

The chain is built from TRBV12-3 or TRBV12-4 and TRBJ1-5. The CDR3 extends over 14 amino acids. CDR3 residues: CASSLSTGVQPQHF.

V gene TRBV3-1 combines with J gene TRBJ2-7; absent DNA, TCRdb's TRBD1 call cannot be checked. Germline V lookup: CDR1 LGHDT, CDR2 YNNKEL (reference sequence). CDR3 length: 13 residues. This chain's CDR3 is CASKPEGTYEQYF.

This sequence joins TRBV6-1 and TRBJ2-1; lacking DNA, the TRBD2 call made by TCRdb goes unchecked. The germline V gene encodes CDR1 MNHNS and CDR2 SASEGT. This CDR3 comprises 15 residues. CDR3 amino acids: CASRPSGGEYNEQFF.

V is TRBV6-2 or TRBV6-3 and J is TRBJ2-7. CDR1 MNHEY and CDR2 SVGEGT come from the germline V gene. This CDR3 has 14 residues. The CDR3 sequence: CASIFGQGPYEQYF.

CDR3 in amino acids: CSVRELENQPQHF. V and J are TRBV29-1 and TRBJ1-5; TCRdb selects TRBD1, and the lack of DNA leaves this call unchecked. CDR1 and CDR2 (germline): SQVTM, ANQGSEA. CDR3 length: 13 residues.

This chain connects TRBV7-9 to TRBJ1-2; TCRdb outputs TRBD1, but without DNA this stays unchecked. The CDR3 loop spans 15 amino acids. Germline CDR1 SEHNR, CDR2 FQNEAQ (reference sequence). This chain's CDR3 is CASSPGRGWNYGYTF.